This record concerns one T cell receptor beta chain sequence. The antigen is undetermined. The data stem from a study of cytomegalovirus exposure and HLA in healthy donors. General observations from the study: The authors listed approximately 160 TCR beta chains as cytomegalovirus-associated. The study found most TCR sequences rare, yet found some public TCRs in many donors. Under in vitro conditions, three CMV-associated chains were confirmed as specific for CMV antigens.

The protocol was immunoSEQ multiplex PCR, while the TCRdb copy is restricted to in-frame clones and leaves out a portion. The sample lists approximately 65,000 clones; 95% to 97% were seen once. The donors formed part of the roughly 120-subject validation cohort, distinct from the approximately 670-subject first cohort. Germline V gene data show CDR1 as ENHRY and CDR2 as SYGVKD. The CDR3 totals 16 residues. After removal of 5 bases from V and 1 base from J, the junction contained 3 bases not matched to a gene. Sequenced sample: PBMCs. The receptor's source is a young man in good health and CMV-seronegative. V usage is TRBV10-3 and J usage is TRBJ1-6; 9 bases match TRBD1. The CDR3 DNA follows: TGTGCCATCAGTCAGACAGGGGGGTCCTATAATTCACCCCTCCACTTT. Translation: CAISQTGGSYNSPLHF.